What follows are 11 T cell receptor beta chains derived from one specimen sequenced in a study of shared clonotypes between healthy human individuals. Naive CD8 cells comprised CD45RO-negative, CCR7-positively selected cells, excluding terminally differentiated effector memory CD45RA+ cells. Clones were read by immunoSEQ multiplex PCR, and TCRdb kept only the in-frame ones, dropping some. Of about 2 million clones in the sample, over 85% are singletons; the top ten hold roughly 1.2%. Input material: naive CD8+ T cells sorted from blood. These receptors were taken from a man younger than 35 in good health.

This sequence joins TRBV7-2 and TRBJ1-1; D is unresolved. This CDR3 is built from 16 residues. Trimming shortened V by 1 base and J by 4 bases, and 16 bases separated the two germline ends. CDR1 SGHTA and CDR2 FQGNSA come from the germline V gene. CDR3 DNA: TGTGCCAGCAGCTTAGACCTGAGGACCAGTGGCACTGAAGCTTTCTTT. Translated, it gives CASSLDLRTSGTEAFF.

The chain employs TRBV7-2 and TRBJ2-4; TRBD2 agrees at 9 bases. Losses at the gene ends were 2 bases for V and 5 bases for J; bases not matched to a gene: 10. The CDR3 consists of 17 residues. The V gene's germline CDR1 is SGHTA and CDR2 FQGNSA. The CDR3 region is CASSLRLPREGENIQYF. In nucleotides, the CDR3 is TGTGCCAGCAGCTTACGCCTCCCGCGGGAGGGCGAAAACATTCAGTACTTC.

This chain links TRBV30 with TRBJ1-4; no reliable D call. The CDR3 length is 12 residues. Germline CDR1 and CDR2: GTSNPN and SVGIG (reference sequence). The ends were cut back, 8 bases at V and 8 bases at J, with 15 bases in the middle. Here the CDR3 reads CAGGMPPEKLFF. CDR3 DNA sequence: TGTGCCGGCGGTATGCCCCCGGAAAAACTGTTTTTT.

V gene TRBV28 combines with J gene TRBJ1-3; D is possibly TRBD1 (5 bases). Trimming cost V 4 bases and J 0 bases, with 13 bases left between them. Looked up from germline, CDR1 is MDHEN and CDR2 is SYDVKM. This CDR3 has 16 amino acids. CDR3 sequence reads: CASSSGDLSSGNTIYF. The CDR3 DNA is TGTGCCAGCAGTTCCGGGGACCTAAGCTCTGGAAACACCATATATTTT.

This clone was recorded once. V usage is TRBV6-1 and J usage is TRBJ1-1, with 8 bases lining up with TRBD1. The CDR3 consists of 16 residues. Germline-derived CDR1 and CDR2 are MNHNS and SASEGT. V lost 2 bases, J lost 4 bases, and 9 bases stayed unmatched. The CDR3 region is CASSEPTGGSLTEAFF. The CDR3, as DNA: TGTGCCAGCAGTGAACCTACAGGGGGAAGTCTCACTGAAGCTTTCTTT.

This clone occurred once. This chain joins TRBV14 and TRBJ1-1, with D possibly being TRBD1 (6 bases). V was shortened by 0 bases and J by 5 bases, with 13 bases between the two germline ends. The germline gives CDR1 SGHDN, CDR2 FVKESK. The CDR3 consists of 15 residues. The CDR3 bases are TGTGCCAGCAGCCAAGACAGGGGCGGTCGTACTGAAGCTTTCTTT. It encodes CASSQDRGGRTEAFF.

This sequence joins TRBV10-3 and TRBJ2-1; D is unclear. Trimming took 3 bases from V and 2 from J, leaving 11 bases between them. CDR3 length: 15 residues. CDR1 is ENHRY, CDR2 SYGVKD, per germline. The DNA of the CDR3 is TGTGCCATCAGTGATGACGCCTACACCTACAATGAGCAGTTCTTC. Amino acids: CAISDDAYTYNEQFF.

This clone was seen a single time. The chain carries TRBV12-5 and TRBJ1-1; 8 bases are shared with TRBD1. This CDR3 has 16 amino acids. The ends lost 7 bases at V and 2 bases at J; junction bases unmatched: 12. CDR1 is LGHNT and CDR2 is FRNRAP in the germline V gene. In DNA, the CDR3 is TGTGCTAGTGCCCCCAACCAGGCAGGGGGCAACACTGAAGCTTTCTTT. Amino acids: CASAPNQAGGNTEAFF.

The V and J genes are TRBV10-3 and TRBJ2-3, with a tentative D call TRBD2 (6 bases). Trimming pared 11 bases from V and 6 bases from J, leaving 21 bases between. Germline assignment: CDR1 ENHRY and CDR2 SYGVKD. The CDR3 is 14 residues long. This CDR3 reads CAPRWGEGADTQYF. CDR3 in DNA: TGTGCCCCTCGGTGGGGGGAAGGGGCGGATACGCAGTATTTT.

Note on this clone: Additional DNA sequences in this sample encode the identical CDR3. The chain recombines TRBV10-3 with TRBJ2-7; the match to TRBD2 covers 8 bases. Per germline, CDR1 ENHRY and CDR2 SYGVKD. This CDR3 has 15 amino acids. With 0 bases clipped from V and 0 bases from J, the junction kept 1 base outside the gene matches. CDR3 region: CAISESAGGSYEQYF. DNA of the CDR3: TGTGCCATCAGTGAGTCGGCGGGGGGCTCCTACGAGCAGTACTTC.

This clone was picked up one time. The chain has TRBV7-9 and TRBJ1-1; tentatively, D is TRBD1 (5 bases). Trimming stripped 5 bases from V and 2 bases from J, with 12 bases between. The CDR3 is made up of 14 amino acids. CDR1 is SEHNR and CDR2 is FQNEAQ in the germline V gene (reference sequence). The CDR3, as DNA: TGTGCCAGCAGCCCGGTGGGGGTTAACACTGAAGCTTTCTTT. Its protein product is CASSPVGVNTEAFF.